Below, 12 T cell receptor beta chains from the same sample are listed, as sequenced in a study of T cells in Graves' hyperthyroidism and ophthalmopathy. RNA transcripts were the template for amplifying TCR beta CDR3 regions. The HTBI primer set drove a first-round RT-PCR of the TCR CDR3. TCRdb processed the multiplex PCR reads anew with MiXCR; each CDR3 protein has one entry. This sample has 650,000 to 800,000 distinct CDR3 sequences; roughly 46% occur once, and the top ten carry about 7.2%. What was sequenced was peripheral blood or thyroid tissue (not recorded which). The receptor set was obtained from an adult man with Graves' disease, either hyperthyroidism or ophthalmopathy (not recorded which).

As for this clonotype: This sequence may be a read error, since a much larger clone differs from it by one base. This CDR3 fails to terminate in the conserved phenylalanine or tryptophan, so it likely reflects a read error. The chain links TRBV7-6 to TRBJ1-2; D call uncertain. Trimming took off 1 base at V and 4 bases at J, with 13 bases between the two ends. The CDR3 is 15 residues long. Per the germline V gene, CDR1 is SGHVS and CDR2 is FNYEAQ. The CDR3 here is CASSLGSRDPYGYTL. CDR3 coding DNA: TGTGCCAGCAGCTTAGGTAGCCGGGATCCCTATGGCTACACCCTC.

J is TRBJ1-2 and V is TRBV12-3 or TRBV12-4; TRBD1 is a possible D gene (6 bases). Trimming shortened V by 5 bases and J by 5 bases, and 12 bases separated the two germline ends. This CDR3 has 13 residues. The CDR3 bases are TGTGCCAGCAGTACCACAGGGTTTTATGGCTACACCTTC. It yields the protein CASSTTGFYGYTF.

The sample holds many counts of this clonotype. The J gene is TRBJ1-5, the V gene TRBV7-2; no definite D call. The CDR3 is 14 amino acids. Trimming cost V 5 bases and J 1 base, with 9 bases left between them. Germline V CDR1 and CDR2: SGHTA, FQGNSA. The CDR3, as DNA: TGTGCCAGCAGCCCGTACGGGAGCAATCAGCCCCAGCATTTT. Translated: CASSPYGSNQPQHF.

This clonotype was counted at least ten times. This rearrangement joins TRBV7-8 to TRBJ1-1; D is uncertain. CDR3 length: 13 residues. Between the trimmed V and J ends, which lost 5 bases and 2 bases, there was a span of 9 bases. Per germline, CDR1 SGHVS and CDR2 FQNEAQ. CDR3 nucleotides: TGTGCCAGCAGCCCCGTTAGCAACACTGAAGCTTTCTTT. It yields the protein CASSPVSNTEAFF.

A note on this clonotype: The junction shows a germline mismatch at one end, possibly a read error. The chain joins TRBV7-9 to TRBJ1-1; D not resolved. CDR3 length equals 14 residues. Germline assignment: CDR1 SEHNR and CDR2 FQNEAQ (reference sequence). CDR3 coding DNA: TGTGCCAGCAGCCAATTATACGCGAACACTGGAGCTTTCTTT. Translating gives CASSQLYANTGAFF.

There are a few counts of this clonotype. This CDR3 reads CASSTEPGWTDGYTF. CDR3 coding DNA: TGTGCCAGTAGTACAGAACCCGGGTGGACGGATGGCTACACCTTC. V gene TRBV19 combines with J gene TRBJ1-2; no firm D call. The germline V and J ends were trimmed by 4 bases and 6 bases, with 18 bases remaining between them. Germline values: CDR1 LNHDA, CDR2 SQIVND (reference sequence). This CDR3 region has 15 residues.

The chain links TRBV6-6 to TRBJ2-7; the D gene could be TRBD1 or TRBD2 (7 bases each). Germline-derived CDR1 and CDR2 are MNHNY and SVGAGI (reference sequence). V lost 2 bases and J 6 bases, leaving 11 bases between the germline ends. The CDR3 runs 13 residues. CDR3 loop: CASSYGRGGEQYF. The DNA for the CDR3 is TGTGCCAGCAGTTACGGCAGGGGGGGCGAGCAGTACTTC.

CDR3 sequence reads: CASSAHIQGEAFF. The CDR3 nucleotides are TGTGCCAGCAGCGCACACATACAGGGAGAAGCTTTCTTT. This chain links TRBV7-8 with TRBJ1-1, with D tentatively TRBD1 (6 bases). Trimming took off 5 bases at V and 8 bases at J, with 15 bases between the two ends. The CDR3 covers 13 residues. Germline V CDR1 and CDR2: SGHVS, FQNEAQ.

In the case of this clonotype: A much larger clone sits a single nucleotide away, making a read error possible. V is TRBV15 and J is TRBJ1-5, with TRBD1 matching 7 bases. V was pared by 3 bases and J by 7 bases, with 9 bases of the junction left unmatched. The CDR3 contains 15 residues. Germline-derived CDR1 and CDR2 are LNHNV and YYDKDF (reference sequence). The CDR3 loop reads CATSRDRSPGQPQHF. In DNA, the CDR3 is TGTGCCACCAGCAGGGACAGGAGCCCTGGACAGCCCCAGCATTTT. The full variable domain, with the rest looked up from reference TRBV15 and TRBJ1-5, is DAMVIQNPRYQVTQFGKPVTLSCSQTLNHNVMYWYQQKSSQAPKLLFHYYDKDFNNEADTPDNFQSRRPNTSFCFLDIRSPGLGDTAMYLCATSRDRSPGQPQHFGDGTRLSIL.

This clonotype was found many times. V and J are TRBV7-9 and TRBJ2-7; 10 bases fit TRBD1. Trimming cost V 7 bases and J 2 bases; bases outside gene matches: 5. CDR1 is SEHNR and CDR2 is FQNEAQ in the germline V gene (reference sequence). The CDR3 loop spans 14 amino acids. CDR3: CASTAGTGAYEQYF. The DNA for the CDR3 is TGTGCCAGCACAGCCGGGACAGGGGCCTACGAGCAGTACTTC.

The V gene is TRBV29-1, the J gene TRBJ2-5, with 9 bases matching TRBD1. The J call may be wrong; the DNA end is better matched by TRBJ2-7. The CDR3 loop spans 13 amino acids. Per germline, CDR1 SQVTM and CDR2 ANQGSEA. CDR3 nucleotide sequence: TGCAGCGTGGGGACAGGGCCCACCTACGAGCAGTACTTC. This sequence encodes CSVGTGPTYEQYF.

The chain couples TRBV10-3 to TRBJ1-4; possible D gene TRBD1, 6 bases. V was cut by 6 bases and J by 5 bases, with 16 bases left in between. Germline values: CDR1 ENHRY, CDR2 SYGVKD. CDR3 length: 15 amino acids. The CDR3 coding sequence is TGTGCCATCAGCCTGGGGGCAGGCCTCAATGAAAAACTGTTTTTT. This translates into CAISLGAGLNEKLFF.